This T cell receptor beta chain comes out of a study of T cell responses to AZD1222 COVID-19 vaccine. Concerning this clone: What it recognizes is unknown.

Assay used: immunoSEQ multiplex PCR; TCRdb lists only in-frame clones, some missing. The sample yields 150,000 or so clones, around 94% seen once. V dropped 2 bases and J dropped 7; count of bases not matched to a gene: 6. The CDR3 has 14 residues. The germline V gene has CDR1 SGHRS and CDR2 YFSETQ. Points from the study as a whole: At baseline, seropositivity was found in only a handful of AZD1222 recipients. None of the repertoires were sampled until the peak T cell response had passed. The donors showed a predominance of white British ancestry and of females, with possible underestimation of clonal diversity. Reportedly, close to half of spike-specific TCRs are directed against unmutated variant regions.

Source: peripheral blood, taken on day 0 of AZD1222 vaccination. This sequence was found in an adult in good health. V is TRBV5-1 and J is TRBJ1-5, with 7 bases matching TRBD1. CDR3 nucleotides: TGCGCCAGCAGCTTAGAGGGGGCCAACCAGCCCCAGCATTTT. The encoded protein is CASSLEGANQPQHF.